This paragraph covers one TCR beta chain sequence. Its antigen is still unknown. The entry originates in a study of blood T cells in healthy people across ages. Study findings and constraints: No one knew whether donors had CMV, which possibly confounded expanded clonotype changes. Among long-lived donors, naive CD4+ cells were more numerous and diversity higher than in aged donors.

Through a sample-barcoded 5' primer and a J-beta primer mix, a second PCR was run for about 7 to 12 cycles. A tag from a template-switch adaptor with 12 random nucleotides marked each cDNA molecule. TCRdb re-called the 5' RACE reads through MiXCR, storing one row per CDR3 protein. The data hold fewer than 2,000,000 distinct CDR3 sequences, with 30% to 35% observed a single time. PBMCs, at least 7 million per sample, were isolated. Sequencing was done on a sample of blood. This sequence was found in a woman under 40 in good health.

The CDR3 sequence: CSVGDGVNTEAFF. As DNA, the CDR3 is TGCAGCGTTGGAGATGGGGTGAACACTGAAGCTTTCTTT. This chain joins TRBV29-1 and TRBJ1-1; D is uncertain. This CDR3 comprises 13 residues. V lost 4 bases and J 0 bases, leaving 9 bases between the germline ends. The germline gives CDR1 SQVTM, CDR2 ANQGSEA.